These 25 T cell receptor beta chains share one sample of origin, sequenced in a study of regulatory T cells in long-lasting Graves disease. Arm-PCR with iRepertoire HTBI primers amplified the CDR3 regions for these TCR beta libraries. MiXCR, run by TCRdb on the multiplex PCR reads, gives a single entry per CDR3 protein. This sample carries 580,000 or so distinct CDR3 sequences, about 16% of them seen once, and the ten largest clones take more than 10%. Time point given: newly diagnosed GD, antithyroid drugs for less than 3 months. Preparation of the TCR library used RNA extracted from PBMCs. The same sample was also studied in work on T cells in Graves' hyperthyroidism and ophthalmopathy.

Specimen: peripheral blood mononuclear cells (PBMCs), collected at new diagnosis, from a patient treated with antithyroid drugs. These receptors came from a man in his late teens or twenties with Graves disease.

DNA for the CDR3: TGTGCCAGCAGTTACAGGGTATACGAAAAACTGTTTTTT. Amino acids: CASSYRVYEKLFF. The chain couples TRBV6-5 to TRBJ1-4, with D hard to call. This CDR3 contains 13 residues. V was pared by 2 bases and J by 8 bases, with 9 bases between. The germline V gene has CDR1 MNHEY and CDR2 SVGAGI.

This clonotype was picked up a small number of times. CDR3 sequence reads: CASSTGDSAGVTQYF. The DNA for the CDR3 is TGTGCCAGTAGTACCGGGGACTCGGCGGGGGTGACCCAGTACTTC. The chain employs TRBV19 and TRBJ2-5; 7 bases fit TRBD2. The germline V gene has CDR1 LNHDA and CDR2 SQIVND (reference sequence). With 4 bases clipped from V and 7 bases from J, the junction kept 12 bases outside the gene matches. CDR3 length: 15 residues.

This clonotype was detected ten times or more. This chain links TRBV6-2 or TRBV6-3 with TRBJ2-3, with 11 bases matching TRBD2. J lost 6 bases, V lost 4 bases, and 3 bases had no gene match. This CDR3 spans 14 amino acids. Germline loops: CDR1 MNHEY, CDR2 SVGEGT. Here the CDR3 DNA reads TGTGCCAGCAGTTGGGCTAGCGGGGGGGATACGCAGTATTTT. This sequence encodes CASSWASGGDTQYF.

This clonotype has just one count. It differs at one base from a far larger clone, so likely a read error. V usage is TRBV28 and J usage is TRBJ2-1; 10 bases map to TRBD1. CDR1 and CDR2 from the germline V gene are MDHEN and SYDVKM. V lost 6 bases, J lost 10 bases, and 9 bases stayed unmatched. The CDR3 covers 14 residues. The DNA of the CDR3 is TGTGCCAGCAGGATGACAGGGGGCACCTACGAGCAGTTCTTC. Protein sequence: CASRMTGGTYEQFF. Based on the CDR3 plus reference TRBV28 and TRBJ2-1, the full variable domain is DVKVTQSSRYLVKRTGEKVFLECVQDMDHENMFWYRQDPGLGLRLIYFSYDVKMKEKGDIPEGYSVSREKKERFSLILESASTNQTSMYLCASRMTGGTYEQFFGPGTRLTVL.

The chain carries TRBV7-2 and TRBJ1-3, with D hard to call. The germline gives CDR1 SGHTA, CDR2 FQGNSA. The length of the CDR3 is 16 residues. The V end was cut by 0 bases, the J end by 1 base, with 10 bases between. CDR3 amino acids: CASSLAGGGSGNTIYF. The CDR3, as DNA: TGTGCCAGCAGCTTAGCAGGCGGCGGATCTGGAAACACCATATATTTT.

Only a few counts were recorded for this clonotype. The chain joins TRBV5-5 to TRBJ1-1; 9 bases fit TRBD1. V shed 3 bases, J shed 5 bases, and the junction held 8 bases outside the gene matches. Germline assignment: CDR1 SGHKS and CDR2 YYEKEE (reference sequence). The CDR3 length is 15 residues. The CDR3 nucleotides read TGTGCCAGCAGCTATGGGACAGGGTTTTCGACTGAAGCTTTCTTT. Translating gives CASSYGTGFSTEAFF.

Concerning this clonotype itself: This could be a read error, since a much larger clone is one nucleotide away. The genes are TRBV7-2 and TRBJ2-5; D uncertain. The CDR3 is 13 residues long. Germline V gives CDR1 SGHTA, CDR2 FQGNSA. V lost 5 bases and J 7 bases, leaving 14 bases between the germline ends. The CDR3 region is CASSQMEMGTQYF. CDR3 DNA sequence: TGTGCCAGCAGCCAAATGGAGATGGGGACCCAGTACTTC.

As concerns this clonotype: A much larger clone differs from this one at a single base, so this may be a read error. The CDR3 nucleotides read TGCGTCAGCAGCCTCCCCGGGGATGAGCAGTTCTTC. Residues: CVSSLPGDEQFF. The chain links TRBV5-1 to TRBJ2-1, with D perhaps TRBD2 (5 bases). The germline CDR1 and CDR2 sequences are SGHRS and YFSETQ. The CDR3 is 12 amino acids.

The sample holds many counts of this clonotype. V is TRBV7-9 and J is TRBJ1-1; TRBD1 matches at 9 bases. This CDR3 is built from 15 residues. The V and J ends lost 2 bases and 2 bases, in that order; junction bases with no gene match: 3. CDR1 is SEHNR and CDR2 is FQNEAQ in the germline V gene (reference sequence). The CDR3 nucleotides read TGTGCCAGCAGCTTATCGGGACAGGGCAACACTGAAGCTTTCTTT. Translated: CASSLSGQGNTEAFF.

This clonotype was observed at least ten times. The J gene is TRBJ2-7, the V gene TRBV12-3 or TRBV12-4, with a possible D match to TRBD1 (6 bases). V lost 6 bases and J lost 5, with 14 bases in between. This CDR3 is 13 amino acids long. In nucleotides, the CDR3 is TGTGCCAGCAGCCCTCAGGGGTGGGACGAGCAGTACTTC. Amino acids: CASSPQGWDEQYF.

This clonotype was seen a single time. A much bigger clone sits one base away, suggesting this may be a read error. The chain combines TRBV6-1 with TRBJ2-7, with TRBD2 matching 7 bases. The CDR3 has 15 amino acids. V was pared by 7 bases and J by 0 bases, with 9 bases of the junction left unmatched. Germline values: CDR1 MNHNS, CDR2 SASEGT. As DNA, the CDR3 is TGTGCCAGCACCGGGGGGTCGGGGAGCTCCTACGAGCAGTACTTC. It specifies CASTGGSGSSYEQYF.

In this sample, this clonotype turned up many times. The chain uses TRBV28 and TRBJ2-7; D gene uncertain. The CDR3 extends over 12 amino acids. The V end lost 5 bases, the J end lost 5 bases, and 10 bases lay between the germline ends. CDR1 and CDR2 from the germline V gene are MDHEN and SYDVKM. CDR3 region: CASSLQEDEQYF. The CDR3, as DNA: TGTGCCAGCAGTCTTCAAGAGGACGAGCAGTACTTC.

This clonotype was found a few times. The rearrangement joins TRBV29-1 to TRBJ2-3; 8 bases are shared with TRBD1. The J call may be wrong; the DNA end is better matched by TRBJ2-7. The CDR3 extends over 13 amino acids. The V gene's germline CDR1 is SQVTM and CDR2 ANQGSEA. CDR3 bases: TGCAGCGTTGTATGGGACAGGAGGTACGAGCAGTACTTC. Its translation: CSVVWDRRYEQYF.

The chain carries TRBV4-1 and TRBJ2-7; the D is unclear. CDR3 length: 12 amino acids. Germline CDR1 and CDR2: MGHRA and YSYEKL. Trimming removed 3 bases from V and 5 bases from J, with 8 bases in between. The CDR3 loop reads CASSQYRNEQYF. Here the CDR3 DNA reads TGCGCCAGCAGCCAGTATCGAAACGAGCAGTACTTC.

The V call is TRBV5-4, the J call TRBJ2-1; no clear D. The DNA end is a closer match to TRBJ2-5, so the J assignment may be wrong. The CDR3 extends over 15 amino acids. Germline values: CDR1 SGHNT, CDR2 YYREEE (reference sequence). The CDR3 DNA reads TGTGCCAGCAGCTTGTACCCCGGCAGTCAAGAGACCCAGTACTTC. Translating it yields CASSLYPGSQETQYF.

V gene TRBV5-8 combines with J gene TRBJ2-6; D not resolved. Germline values: CDR1 SGHTS, CDR2 YDEGEE. This CDR3 contains 19 residues. With 0 bases removed from V and 0 bases from J, the gap between germline ends came to 16 bases. The CDR3 region is CASSLAGGFVGSGANVLTF. The CDR3 DNA reads as TGTGCCAGCAGCTTGGCCGGCGGTTTCGTAGGCTCTGGGGCCAACGTCCTGACTTTC.

This clonotype has at least ten counts. This sequence joins TRBV10-3 and TRBJ2-7; tentative D call: TRBD2 (6 bases). Trimming took off 4 bases at V and 2 bases at J, with 21 bases between the two ends. This CDR3 region has 17 residues. Germline lookup yields CDR1 ENHRY and CDR2 SYGVKD. CDR3 in DNA: TGTGCCATCAGTGCTGGTTCGGGGCTAGCGCGTACCTACGAGCAGTACTTC. Translation gives CAISAGSGLARTYEQYF.

The rearrangement links TRBV29-1 to TRBJ2-5, with 11 bases lining up with TRBD1. The CDR3 sequence is 15 residues long. After removal of 7 bases from V and 7 bases from J, the junction contained 14 bases not matched to a gene. Germline values: CDR1 SQVTM, CDR2 ANQGSEA. The CDR3 loop is CSAGRGTGGVATQYF. The CDR3 DNA sequence: TGCAGCGCGGGCCGGGGGACAGGGGGTGTTGCGACCCAGTACTTC.

The sample holds many counts of this clonotype. This chain links TRBV11-2 with TRBJ2-1; the D is unclear. The CDR3 extends over 14 amino acids. CDR1 and CDR2 (germline): SGHAT, FQNNGV. V lost 1 base and J lost 3, with 7 bases in between. Here the CDR3 reads CASSLGPFYNEQFF. The CDR3, as DNA: TGTGCCAGCAGCTTAGGTCCTTTCTACAATGAGCAGTTCTTC.

Of note for this clonotype: One end of the junction fails to match germline, which may point to a read error. This chain links TRBV9 with TRBJ2-3, with 7 bases lining up with TRBD1. The CDR3 length is 16 residues. Germline loops: CDR1 SGDLS, CDR2 YYNGEE. In nucleotides, the CDR3 is TGTGCCAGTAGCGTAGCAGAGGGGGCCTACACAGATACGCAGTATTTT. Encoded protein: CASSVAEGAYTDTQYF.

The table lists this clonotype with a count of one. This chain uses TRBV29-1 with TRBJ1-3; 9 bases agree with TRBD1. The CDR3 extends over 15 amino acids. In germline, CDR1 is SQVTM, CDR2 ANQGSEA. V lost 4 bases, J lost 4 bases, and 8 bases stayed unmatched. CDR3: CSVGMGQGSGNTIYF. In DNA, the CDR3 is TGCAGCGTTGGAATGGGACAGGGCTCCGGAAACACCATATATTTT.

This clonotype was seen more than once but under ten times. This chain links TRBV19 with TRBJ1-5, with 8 bases that match TRBD1. The CDR3 extends over 15 amino acids. J lost 2 bases, V lost 3 bases, and 3 bases had no gene match. The V gene's germline CDR1 is LNHDA and CDR2 SQIVND (reference sequence). The chain's CDR3 is CASSIRDRRNQPQHF. CDR3 bases: TGTGCCAGTAGTATTCGGGACAGGCGCAATCAGCCCCAGCATTTT.

The sample holds a few counts of this clonotype. This sequence joins TRBV25-1 and TRBJ2-3, with D tentatively TRBD2 (6 bases). The CDR3 loop spans 14 amino acids. Germline V gene sequence: CDR1 MGHDK, CDR2 SYGVNS. The V end lost 5 bases, the J end lost 8 bases, and 17 bases lay between the germline ends. The CDR3 loop reads CASSYSWGVATQYF. The CDR3 DNA is TGTGCCAGCAGTTACTCCTGGGGGGTCGCTACGCAGTATTTT.

This clonotype has at least ten counts. The V and J genes are TRBV6-1 and TRBJ1-5; TRBD1 might be the D (5 bases). Germline V gene data show CDR1 as MNHNS and CDR2 as SASEGT. V lost 8 bases to trimming and J lost 5 bases, with 10 bases between them. This CDR3 is 12 amino acids long. CDR3: CASGEGYQPQHF. CDR3 DNA: TGTGCCAGCGGGGAGGGGTATCAGCCCCAGCATTTT.

This clonotype was picked up many times. The chain joins TRBV3-1 to TRBJ1-1; D ambiguous. From germline, CDR1 is LGHDT and CDR2 YNNKEL (reference sequence). The CDR3 loop spans 16 amino acids. V gave up 3 bases and J gave up 4 bases, with 18 bases separating them. CDR3 residues: CASSHRPGLIGTEAFF. DNA for the CDR3: TGTGCCAGCAGCCATCGACCGGGCCTAATAGGCACTGAAGCTTTCTTT.